The 11 T cell receptor beta chains below were found in one sample sequenced in a study of shared T cell receptors in the human thymus. Clones were read by immunoSEQ multiplex PCR, and TCRdb kept only the in-frame ones, dropping some. The data show fewer than 700,000 clones, with 70% to 90% seen just once and about 0.01% held by the top ten. These same data were also listed under a study on human thymus T cells.

The sample consisted of thymocytes. The source is a boy under three years old with a congenital heart defect.

Here the CDR3 DNA reads TGTGCCAGCAGGTTCCCGGGACAGGGTGTCGAGCAGTACTTC. Protein product: CASRFPGQGVEQYF. The chain employs TRBV7-4 and TRBJ2-7; 9 bases agree with TRBD1. Germline-derived CDR1 and CDR2 are SGHVT and SQSDAQ. The junction had 9 bases not matched to a gene; V was cut back by 6 bases and J by 6 bases. This CDR3 region has 14 residues.

V and J are TRBV2 and TRBJ2-7; TRBD2 might be the D (6 bases). Trimming cost V 9 bases and J 1 base, with 10 bases left between them. CDR3 size: 12 residues. In germline, CDR1 is SNHLY, CDR2 FYNNEI. The CDR3 here is CASWGTSYEQYF. Written as DNA, the CDR3 is TGTGCCAGTTGGGGGACTTCCTACGAGCAGTACTTC.

The chain employs TRBV2 and TRBJ2-5; TRBD2 matches 12 bases. The end of the DNA is better explained by TRBJ2-7, so the J call may be wrong. Germline V gives CDR1 SNHLY, CDR2 FYNNEI. The CDR3 runs to 15 residues. The CDR3: CASRLTSGRVDEQYF. The CDR3 nucleotides read TGTGCCAGCAGGTTGACTAGCGGGAGAGTGGACGAGCAGTACTTC.

The chain couples TRBV6-5 to TRBJ2-2; D is possibly TRBD1 (6 bases). The V gene's germline CDR1 is MNHEY and CDR2 SVGAGI. This CDR3 has 14 residues. V was shortened by 5 bases and J by 2 bases, with 9 bases between the two germline ends. CDR3 sequence reads: CASSPGHNTGELFF. The DNA of the CDR3 is TGTGCCAGCAGTCCGGGACACAACACCGGGGAGCTGTTTTTT.

This chain connects TRBV14 to TRBJ2-1, with 14 positions matching TRBD2. V trimming: 0 bases; J trimming: 7 bases; junction bases outside the gene matches: 20. CDR1 is SGHDN and CDR2 is FVKESK in the germline V gene. The CDR3 sequence is 22 residues long. In DNA, the CDR3 is TGTGCCAGCAGCCAAGACGTGTCAGCGTGGCAGGGTCGGACTAGCGGGAGGAATGAGCAGTTCTTC. It specifies CASSQDVSAWQGRTSGRNEQFF.

The J gene is TRBJ2-1, the V gene TRBV18; possible D gene TRBD2, 5 bases. V lost 3 bases and J 2 bases, leaving 14 bases between the germline ends. Looked up from germline, CDR1 is KGHSH and CDR2 is LQKENI. The CDR3 sequence is 16 residues long. CDR3 DNA: TGTGCCAGCTCACCTAGCGCCAGCGGAACCTACAATGAGCAGTTCTTC. Its protein is CASSPSASGTYNEQFF.

This chain joins TRBV4-3 and TRBJ2-1, with D possibly being TRBD2 (6 bases). This CDR3 has 17 residues. V gave up 0 bases and J gave up 4 bases, with 16 bases separating them. From germline, CDR1 is LGHNA and CDR2 YSLEER. The CDR3 DNA reads TGCGCCAGCAGCCAAGAGAAGTGGGGGGAGGCGTACAATGAGCAGTTCTTC. This codes for CASSQEKWGEAYNEQFF.

This chain links TRBV12-5 with TRBJ2-7; TRBD1 matches at 8 bases. The CDR3 runs 14 residues. Germline assignment: CDR1 LGHNT and CDR2 FRNRAP. With 1 base clipped from V and 6 bases from J, the junction kept 5 bases outside the gene matches. In DNA form, the CDR3 reads TGTGCTAGTGGTTTGGGAGGACAGGGCGCCGAGCAGTACTTC. This translates into CASGLGGQGAEQYF.

The V call is TRBV30, the J call TRBJ2-7; TRBD1 agrees at 7 bases. The CDR3 spans 13 residues. V shed 3 bases, J shed 5 bases, and the junction held 7 bases outside the gene matches. The germline V gene has CDR1 GTSNPN and CDR2 SVGIG (reference sequence). The CDR3 DNA reads TGTGCCTGGAGGAAGACAGGGTACGACGAGCAGTACTTC. Its protein product is CAWRKTGYDEQYF.

This clone has a handful of counts. The V call is TRBV19, the J call TRBJ1-4, with 9 bases identical to TRBD1. This CDR3 spans 14 amino acids. V lost 5 bases to trimming and J lost 7 bases; unmatched junction nucleotides: 5. Germline CDR1 and CDR2: LNHDA and SQIVND (reference sequence). For the CDR3, the DNA is TGTGCCAGTAGTGGGGGACAGGGTGCTGAAAAACTGTTTTTT. It codes for CASSGGQGAEKLFF. The complete variable domain, with remaining parts taken from reference TRBV19 and TRBJ1-4, reads DGGITQSPKYLFRKEGQNVTLSCEQNLNHDAMYWYRQDPGQGLRLIYYSQIVNDFQKGDIAEGYSVSREKKESFPLTVTSAQKNPTAFYLCASSGGQGAEKLFFGSGTQLSVL.

This clone was seen a handful of times. This chain joins TRBV18 and TRBJ2-7; TRBD1 matches 7 bases. V gave up 3 bases and J gave up 1 base; unmatched junction bases: 6. CDR1 is KGHSH and CDR2 is LQKENI in the germline V gene. The length of the CDR3 is 15 residues. CDR3 loop: CASSPTGQRSYEQYF. Here the CDR3 DNA reads TGTGCCAGCTCACCCACGGGACAGCGGTCCTACGAGCAGTACTTC.